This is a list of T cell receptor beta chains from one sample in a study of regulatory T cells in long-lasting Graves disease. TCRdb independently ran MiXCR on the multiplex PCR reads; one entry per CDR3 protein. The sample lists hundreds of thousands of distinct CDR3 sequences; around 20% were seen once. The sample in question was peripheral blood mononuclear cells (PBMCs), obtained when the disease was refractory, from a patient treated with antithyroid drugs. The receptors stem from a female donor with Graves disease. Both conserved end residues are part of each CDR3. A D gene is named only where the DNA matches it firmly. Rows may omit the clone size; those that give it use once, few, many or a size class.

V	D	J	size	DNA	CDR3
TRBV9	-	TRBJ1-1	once	TGTGCCAGCAGCGTAGCGGTACAGAACACTGAAGCTTTCTTT	CASSVAVQNTEAFF
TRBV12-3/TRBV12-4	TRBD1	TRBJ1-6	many	TGTGCCAGCAGTACGGGACAGGGGAACAATTCACCCCTCCACTTT	CASSTGQGNNSPLHF
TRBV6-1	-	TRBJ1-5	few	TGTGCCAGCCGGGGCCAGGGGCCGGGCAATCAGCCCCAGCATTTT	CASRGQGPGNQPQHF
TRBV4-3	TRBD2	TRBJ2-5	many	TGCGCCAGCAGCCAAGATAGGACTAGCGGGACGACCCAGTACTTC	CASSQDRTSGTTQYF
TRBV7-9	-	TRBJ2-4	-	TGTGCCAGCAGCTTAGACCGACAGGTGCTAGCCAAAAACATTCAGTGCTTC	CASSLDRQVLAKNIQCF
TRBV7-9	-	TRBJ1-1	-	TGTGCCAGCAGCCGAAGATTTGCTGAAGCTTTCTTT	CASSRRFAEAFF
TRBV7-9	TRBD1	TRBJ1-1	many	TGTGCCAGCAGCTTTCGGACAGGATGGAACACTGAAGCTTTCTTT	CASSFRTGWNTEAFF
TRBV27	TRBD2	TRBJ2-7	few	TGTGCCAGCAAGTCCGGGGGGGGCGGGTACGAGCAGTACTTC	CASKSGGGGYEQYF
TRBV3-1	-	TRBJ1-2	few	TGTGCCAGCAGCCAAGAAACGGTGCGTGGCTACACCTTC	CASSQETVRGYTF
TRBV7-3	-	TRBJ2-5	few	TGTGCCAGCTCGTTTGCCCAGTACTTC	CASSFAQYF
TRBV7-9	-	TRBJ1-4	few	TGTGCCAGCAGCCGCAGGGTTGGGGTTGATGAAAAACTGTTTTTT	CASSRRVGVDEKLFF
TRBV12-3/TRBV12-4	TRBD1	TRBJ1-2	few	TGTGCCGGCAGTCCCGGGACAGGGAAAGGCTACACCTTC	CAGSPGTGKGYTF
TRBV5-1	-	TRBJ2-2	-	TGCGCCAGCAGCCCCCTTGACACCTCCACCGGGGAGCTGTTTTTT	CASSPLDTSTGELFF
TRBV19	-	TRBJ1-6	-	TGTGCCAGTTCGAGTATAACCTTGGGCCCCTATAATTCACCCCTCCACTTT	CASSSITLGPYNSPLHF
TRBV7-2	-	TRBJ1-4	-	TGTGCCAGCAGCTTAGGGGACGCAACTAATGAAAAACTGTTTTTT	CASSLGDATNEKLFF